This T cell receptor beta chain stems from a study of T cell responses to AZD1222 COVID-19 vaccine listed by TCRdb under 2021. About the investigation overall: A total of 230 to 250 trial participants underwent TCR sequencing, of whom 200 to 220 received two doses of AZD1222 and around 25 received two doses of the MenACWY control vaccine. Trial participants were enrolled into age subgroups of 18-55, 56-69 and 70-plus years, which contained 148, 28 and 57 TCR-sequenced participants, respectively. The study at large found these results: After two AZD1222 doses, both the breadth and the depth of spike-specific TCRs were significantly higher than at day 0 and than in MenACWY recipients. Only a handful of AZD1222 recipients were SARS-CoV-2 seropositive at baseline, limiting conclusions about previously exposed vaccinees. Participants were mostly white British, with more females than males. The authors suggested clonal diversity may have been underestimated. Vaccine-associated CD4 TCRs spanned the whole spike protein, with dominant responses in regions 160-218 and 743-854. Because no day 14 peak-response samples were available, repertoires were characterized only after the peak T cell response. Reportedly, close to half of the unique spike-specific TCRs recognized epitopes lying outside the regions that are mutated in the B.1.351 and B.1.1.7 variants. In the small 56-69-year group, the increase in depth fell short of significance, most likely because of low power.

The CDR3 regions of human TCRbeta chains were subjected to immunosequencing. As for the authors' bioinformatics: Repertoire TCRs were matched against a reference library of SARS-CoV-2-specific TCRs generated with the MIRA antigen-specificity platform. Breadth meant the fraction of unique TCRs that were SARS-CoV-2-associated, whereas depth meant the fraction of total T cells that were SARS-CoV-2-associated. Using the MIRA data, each spike-specific TCR was assigned both to the spike region to which the TCR was reactive and to a CD4 or CD8 class. Log10-transformed breadth and depth values were compared by one-way ANOVA with Sidak's multiple comparisons tests. This is the immuneACCESS table as TCRdb keeps it, with only in-frame sequences that have V and J called. A part of the clones is gone; compared with another copy, unresolved V genes explain less than half, and the rest is unexplained. D and trimming come from the DNA, and the V and J calls and clone size come from that table. The sample includes about 100,000 clones, with about 90% observed a single time. Of the sample, 4% to 4.5% is held by the ten largest clones.

Regarding this clone: Its antigen is unknown. No qualities accompany the bases; no much larger clone lies one base away.

The sample's time point label is to be understood as: baseline before first vaccination. The sample's treatment or condition, from its label and the paper: meningococcal conjugate vaccine given as trial control. The vaccinee samples were drawn from two UK trials, COV001 and COV002, one of which was a single-blind randomized controlled phase 2/3 trial testing AZD1222 (ChAdOx1 nCoV-19) in healthy adults. For TCRbeta chain sequencing, PBMC samples from trial participants were taken at day 0 and at day 28 after the second dose. CDR1 is given as SGDLS and CDR2 as YYNGEE, both from the germline V gene. Trimming takes 4 bases from V and 5 bases from J, and the germline ends sit 10 bases apart. The cysteine opens and the phenylalanine closes a CDR3 of 14 amino acids. The DNA shown is the 42-base CDR3, in frame from base 1.

The sequencing here drew on peripheral blood, taken on day 0 of MenACWY control vaccination. The sequence came from an adult in good health. The chain uses TRBV9 and TRBJ1-6, with TRBD1 perhaps the D gene, on 6 matching bases. Here is the DNA: TGTGCCAGCAGCACTCGACAGGATAATTCACCCCTCCACTTT. It codes for CASSTRQDNSPLHF.